The 2 T cell receptor delta chains in this list originate from one sample, sequenced in a study of fetal and pediatric gammadelta thymocytes. TCRdb redid clone calling on the reads using CATT. The repertoire has about 910 delta-chain clones, under 65% of them found once; the top ten carry 12% to 15%. Sequencing used Vgamma9Vdelta2 gamma-delta T cells from the thymus. The sample's subset: sorted CD3+gammadeltaTCR+Vgamma9+Vdelta2+ thymocytes. All receptors come from a child who underwent cardiac surgery and was recorded as healthy.

This clone was seen a single time. The likely explanation is a read error, given a far larger clone one base away. Different DNA sequences within this sample yield the same CDR3. The chain joins TRDV2 to TRDJ1; 9 positions match TRDD3. This CDR3 is built from 18 residues. The germline CDR1 and CDR2 sequences are GEAIGNYY and EKD. The junction had 15 bases not matched to a gene; V was cut back by 3 bases and J by 2 bases. The CDR3 nucleotides are TGTGCCTGTGACCCATGCAGTTCTGGGGGATTGGATACCGATAAACTCATCTTT. This gives the protein CACDPCSSGGLDTDKLIF.

By its share, this clone is large (0.1 to 1%). The chain couples TRDV2 to TRDJ1, with D possibly TRDD3 on 5 matching bases. The CDR3 spans 14 residues. The V end lost 1 base, the J end lost 0 bases, and 8 bases lay between the germline ends. The germline CDR1 and CDR2 sequences are GEAIGNYY and EKD. The CDR3 DNA is TGTGCCTGTGACACGGGGGTCGACACCGATAAACTCATCTTT. Translation gives CACDTGVDTDKLIF.